This is a list of T cell receptor beta chains from one sample in a study of blood T cell repertoires in COVID-19. TCRdb's copy holds only in-frame clones and misses some; the assay was immunoSEQ multiplex PCR. The sample holds approximately 67,000 clones; roughly 82% are singletons and the top ten take 5% to 8%. Sequencing was carried out using peripheral blood. These receptor sequences come from a man aged 60 to 75 with acute or convalescent COVID-19. The CDR3 runs from the conserved cysteine through the conserved F or W. A D gene is named only where the DNA matches it firmly. Size is stated for part of the rows, as once, few or many counts, or as a class when the clone is expanded.

>TRBV21-1|-|TRBJ2-7|-
TGTGCCAGCAGCATCCGGACAGGGACCCCCTACGAGCAGTACTTC
CASSIRTGTPYEQYF
>TRBV3-1/TRBV3-2|few|TRBJ1-5|-
TGTGCCAGCAGCCTCCAGGGAAATCAGCCCCAGCATTTT
CASSLQGNQPQHF
>TRBV30|-|TRBJ1-4|-
TGTGCCTGGAGCCAACGCGGGGGGGCGGGAAAACTGTTTTTT
CAWSQRGGAGKLFF
>TRBV30|-|TRBJ2-7|-
TGTGCCTGGGAAACAGGGTTCGAGCAGTACTTC
CAWETGFEQYF
>TRBV13|-|TRBJ1-4|TRBD1
TGTGCCAGCACCCGAGGGGGCTATGAAAAACTGTTTTTT
CASTRGGYEKLFF
>TRBV29-1|-|TRBJ2-1|TRBD1
TGCAGCGTTCGAATGACAGGGAGCTCCTACAATGAGCAGTTCTTC
CSVRMTGSSYNEQFF
>TRBV19|-|TRBJ2-1|-
TGTGCCAGTAGTATTGGGGCCTCCCCCTCCTACAATGAGCAGTTCTTC
CASSIGASPSYNEQFF
>TRBV30|-|TRBJ2-7|TRBD2
TGTGCCTGGAGTAAACTAGCGGGGTTTTACGAGCAGTACTTC
CAWSKLAGFYEQYF
>TRBV19|-|TRBJ2-7|TRBD1
TGTGCCAGTAGTCCGGACAGGTACGGGGACGAGCAGTACTTC
CASSPDRYGDEQYF
>TRBV7-2|-|TRBJ1-4|-
TGTGCCAGCAGCTTAGCTCCAGGCACTAATGAAAAACTGTTTTTT
CASSLAPGTNEKLFF
>TRBV14|-|TRBJ1-2|-
TGTGCCAGCAGCCCGTCTATACAGTATGGCTACACCTTC
CASSPSIQYGYTF
>TRBV30|-|TRBJ2-5|TRBD1
TGTGCCTGGAGTGTAGGGGGCCCGTACCAAGAGACCCAGTACTTC
CAWSVGGPYQETQYF
>TRBV5-1|-|TRBJ1-1|TRBD1
TGCGCCAGCAGCTTGGGGGGACAGGGGAACACTGAAGCTTTCTTT
CASSLGGQGNTEAFF
>TRBV10-3|-|TRBJ1-2|-
TGTGCCGGGGCAGGACCCGGCCACTATGGCTACACCTTC
CAGAGPGHYGYTF
>TRBV10-1|-|TRBJ2-7|TRBD2
TGCGCCAGCAGTGAGTCCGCTAGCGGACCCTACGAGCAGTACTTC
CASSESASGPYEQYF
>TRBV6-2/TRBV6-3|-|TRBJ2-7|-
TGTGCCAGCAGCCCCCGAAGGAGCTCCTACGAGCAGTACTTC
CASSPRRSSYEQYF
>TRBV5-1|-|TRBJ1-2|-
TGCGCCAGCAGCTTGGGAGTTCTCTATGGCTACACCTTC
CASSLGVLYGYTF
>TRBV14|-|TRBJ1-2|-
TGTGCCAGCAGCCCAACAGTATTTAACTATGGCTACACCTTC
CASSPTVFNYGYTF
>TRBV30|-|TRBJ1-5|-
TGTGGGAGAGCCGGGACACCTAATCAGCCCCAGCATTTT
CGRAGTPNQPQHF
>TRBV24-1|-|TRBJ2-3|-
TGTGCCACCATCGGGGATACAGATACGCAGTATTTT
CATIGDTDTQYF
>TRBV24-1|-|TRBJ2-3|TRBD2
TGTGCCACCGAATTGGCAAGCGGGGGGGCAGATACGCAGTATTTT
CATELASGGADTQYF
>TRBV7-2|once|TRBJ1-4|-
TGTGCCAGCAGCTTGGCGGCCGAAAAACTGTTTTTT
CASSLAAEKLFF
>TRBV7-2|-|TRBJ1-5|-
TGTGCCAGCAGCTTAGCGGGGCCTCAGCCCCAGCATTTT
CASSLAGPQPQHF
>TRBV2|-|TRBJ1-6|TRBD1
TGTGCCAGCAGTGGGAGACAGGGCGCTAATTCACCCCTCCACTTT
CASSGRQGANSPLHF
>TRBV29-1|-|TRBJ1-2|-
TGCAGCGTTTACGACAGACTCTATGGCTACACCTTC
CSVYDRLYGYTF
>TRBV7-8|-|TRBJ1-1|-
TGTGCCAGCAGCTGGACCGGGAATGCGAACACTGAAGCTTTCTTT
CASSWTGNANTEAFF
>TRBV19|-|TRBJ2-1|TRBD2
TGTGCCAGTAGTTCTAGCGGGGGCGCCTACAATGAGCAGTTCTTC
CASSSSGGAYNEQFF
>TRBV11-3|-|TRBJ2-5|TRBD2
TGTGCCAGCAGCCCAGGACTAGCGGGGGGAGAGACCCAGTACTTC
CASSPGLAGGETQYF
>TRBV19|-|TRBJ1-1|-
TGTGCCAGTAGTATAGACGGACAGCTGAACACTGAAGCTTTCTTT
CASSIDGQLNTEAFF
>TRBV7-2|-|TRBJ1-5|TRBD1
TGTGCCAGCAGCTTAGCCGGGACAGGGTATAGCAATCAGCCCCAGCATTTT
CASSLAGTGYSNQPQHF
>TRBV5-1|-|TRBJ1-6|TRBD1
TGCGCCAGCAGCGAGAGGACAGGGAATAATTCACCCCTCCACTTT
CASSERTGNNSPLHF
>TRBV19|-|TRBJ1-2|-
TGTGCCAGAGGTACCGGGGTGTACAACTATGGCTACACCTTC
CARGTGVYNYGYTF
>TRBV2|few|TRBJ1-2|-
TGTGCCAGCAGCGAACGTACTTGGGGCTACACCTTC
CASSERTWGYTF
>TRBV2|-|TRBJ1-2|-
TGTGCCAGCACCGGCCAAGGGGCAGGAGGCTACACCTTC
CASTGQGAGGYTF
>TRBV6-5|-|TRBJ2-3|TRBD2
TGTGCCAGCAGTTACGGCGGGGGGGGAACAGATACGCAGTATTTT
CASSYGGGGTDTQYF
>TRBV3-1/TRBV3-2|-|TRBJ1-5|TRBD1
TGTGCCAGCAGCCAAGAGACAGGGGTTAGCAATCAGCCCCAGCATTTT
CASSQETGVSNQPQHF
>TRBV3-1/TRBV3-2|-|TRBJ1-5|-
TGTGCCAGCAGCCATGGGAGCCCGCGTAGTCAGCCCCAGCATTTT
CASSHGSPRSQPQHF
>TRBV27|-|TRBJ2-5|-
TGTGCCAGCAGTTTATCCTCTTTCGGGGGACCTCATATGGAGACCCAGTACTTC
CASSLSSFGGPHMETQYF
>TRBV2|-|TRBJ1-1|-
TGTGCCAGCAGTGTTCTAGGTCAGAACACTGAAGCTTTCTTT
CASSVLGQNTEAFF
>TRBV12-5|-|TRBJ2-3|TRBD1
TGTGCTAGTGGTTTTGAGGGGACAGCTAGCACAGATACGCAGTATTTT
CASGFEGTASTDTQYF
>TRBV19|few|TRBJ1-5|-
TGTGCCAGTAGTATCGGTCTGGCGGCGCCCCAGCATTTT
CASSIGLAAPQHF
>TRBV3-1/TRBV3-2|-|TRBJ2-3|-
TGTGCCAGCAGCCAAGAGCCGTTACGCGAGTATTTT
CASSQEPLREYF